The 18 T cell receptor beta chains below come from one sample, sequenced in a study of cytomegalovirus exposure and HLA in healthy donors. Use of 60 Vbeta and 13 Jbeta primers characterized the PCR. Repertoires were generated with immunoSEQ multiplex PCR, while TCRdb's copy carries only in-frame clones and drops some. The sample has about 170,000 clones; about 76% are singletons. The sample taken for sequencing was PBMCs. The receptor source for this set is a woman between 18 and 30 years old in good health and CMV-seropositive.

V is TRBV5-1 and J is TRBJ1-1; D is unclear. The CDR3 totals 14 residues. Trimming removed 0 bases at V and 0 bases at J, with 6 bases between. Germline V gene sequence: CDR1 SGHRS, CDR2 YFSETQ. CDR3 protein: CASSLVEMNTEAFF. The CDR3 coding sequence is TGCGCCAGCAGCTTGGTAGAAATGAACACTGAAGCTTTCTTT.

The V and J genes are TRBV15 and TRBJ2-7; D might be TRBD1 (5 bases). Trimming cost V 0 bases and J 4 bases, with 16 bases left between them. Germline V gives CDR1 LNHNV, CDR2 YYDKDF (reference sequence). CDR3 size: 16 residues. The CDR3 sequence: CATSREALGAAYEQYF. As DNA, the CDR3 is TGTGCCACCAGCAGAGAGGCCTTAGGGGCCGCGTACGAGCAGTACTTC.

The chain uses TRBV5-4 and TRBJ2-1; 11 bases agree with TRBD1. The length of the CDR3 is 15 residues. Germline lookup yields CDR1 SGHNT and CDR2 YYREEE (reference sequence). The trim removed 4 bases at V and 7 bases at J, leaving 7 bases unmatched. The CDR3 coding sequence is TGTGCCAGCAGCCCCGGGACAGGGGGTTGGAATGAGCAGTTCTTC. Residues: CASSPGTGGWNEQFF.

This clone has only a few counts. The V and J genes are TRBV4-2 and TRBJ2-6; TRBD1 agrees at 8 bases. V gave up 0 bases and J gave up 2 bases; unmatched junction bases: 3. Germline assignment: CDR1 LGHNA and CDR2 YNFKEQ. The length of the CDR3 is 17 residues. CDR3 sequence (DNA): TGTGCCAGCAGCCAAGAAAGACAGGGGACTGGGGCCAACGTCCTGACTTTC. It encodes CASSQERQGTGANVLTF.

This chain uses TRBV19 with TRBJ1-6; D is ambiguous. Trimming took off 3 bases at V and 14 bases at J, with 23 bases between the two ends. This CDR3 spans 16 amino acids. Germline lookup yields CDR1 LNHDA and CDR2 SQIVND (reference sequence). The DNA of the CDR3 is TGTGCCAGTAGTATCGGCGGCAGCCTAAGCGGTTTGTCCCTCCACTTT. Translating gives CASSIGGSLSGLSLHF. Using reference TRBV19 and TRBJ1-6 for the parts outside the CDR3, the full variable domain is DGGITQSPKYLFRKEGQNVTLSCEQNLNHDAMYWYRQDPGQGLRLIYYSQIVNDFQKGDIAEGYSVSREKKESFPLTVTSAQKNPTAFYLCASSIGGSLSGLSLHFGNGTRLTVT.

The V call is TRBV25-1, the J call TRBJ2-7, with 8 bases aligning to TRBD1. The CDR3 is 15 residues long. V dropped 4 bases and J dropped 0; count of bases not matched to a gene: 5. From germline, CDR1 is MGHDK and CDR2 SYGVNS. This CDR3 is CASSGTGKSSYEQYF. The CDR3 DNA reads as TGTGCCAGCAGTGGGACAGGGAAGAGCTCCTACGAGCAGTACTTC.

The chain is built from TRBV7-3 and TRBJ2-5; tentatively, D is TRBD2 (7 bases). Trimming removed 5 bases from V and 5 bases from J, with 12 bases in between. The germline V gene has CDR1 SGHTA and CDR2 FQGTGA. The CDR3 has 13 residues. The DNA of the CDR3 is TGTGCCAGCAGCCGGGGGGCGGGGGAGACCCAGTACTTC. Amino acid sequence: CASSRGAGETQYF.

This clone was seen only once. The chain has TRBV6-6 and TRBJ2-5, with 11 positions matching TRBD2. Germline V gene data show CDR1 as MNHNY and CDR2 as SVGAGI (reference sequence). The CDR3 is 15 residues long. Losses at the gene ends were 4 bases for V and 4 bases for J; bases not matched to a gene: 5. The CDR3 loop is CASSSLAGGRETQYF. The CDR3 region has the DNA TGTGCCAGCAGTTCCCTAGCGGGGGGTAGAGAGACCCAGTACTTC.

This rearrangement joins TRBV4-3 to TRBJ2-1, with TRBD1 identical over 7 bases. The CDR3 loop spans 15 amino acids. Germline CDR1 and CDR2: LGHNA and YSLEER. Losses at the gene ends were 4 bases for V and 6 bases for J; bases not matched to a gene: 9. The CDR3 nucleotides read TGCGCCAGCAGCCTTGGGACAGCCGTTAGCAATGAGCAGTTCTTC. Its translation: CASSLGTAVSNEQFF.

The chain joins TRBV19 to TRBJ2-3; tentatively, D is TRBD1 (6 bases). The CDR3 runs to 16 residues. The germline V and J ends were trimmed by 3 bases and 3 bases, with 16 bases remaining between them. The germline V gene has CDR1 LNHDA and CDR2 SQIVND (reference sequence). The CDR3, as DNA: TGTGCCAGTAGTATCTTTTCGGCGAGGGGGACAGATACGCAGTATTTT. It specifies CASSIFSARGTDTQYF.

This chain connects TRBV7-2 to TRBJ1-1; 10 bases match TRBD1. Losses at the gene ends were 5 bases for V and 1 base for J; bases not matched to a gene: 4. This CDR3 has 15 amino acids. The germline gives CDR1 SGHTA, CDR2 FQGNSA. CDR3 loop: CASSPRTGGNTEAFF. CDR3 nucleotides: TGTGCCAGCAGCCCGCGGACAGGGGGGAACACTGAAGCTTTCTTT.

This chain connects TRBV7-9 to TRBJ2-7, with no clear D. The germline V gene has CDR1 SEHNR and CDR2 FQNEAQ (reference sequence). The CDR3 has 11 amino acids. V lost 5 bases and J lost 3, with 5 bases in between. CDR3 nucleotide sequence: TGTGCCAGCAGCGCTATCTACGAGCAGTACTTC. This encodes CASSAIYEQYF.

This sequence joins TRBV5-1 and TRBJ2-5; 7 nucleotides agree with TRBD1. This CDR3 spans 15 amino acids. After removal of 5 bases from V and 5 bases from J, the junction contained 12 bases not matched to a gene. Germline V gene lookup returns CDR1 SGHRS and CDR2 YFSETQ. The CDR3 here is CASSQGVGGRETQYF. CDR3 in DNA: TGCGCCAGCAGTCAGGGGGTCGGCGGAAGGGAGACCCAGTACTTC. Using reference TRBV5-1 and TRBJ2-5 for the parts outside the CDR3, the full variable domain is KAGVTQTPRYLIKTRGQQVTLSCSPISGHRSVSWYQQTPGQGLQFLFEYFSETQRNKGNFPGRFSGRQFSNSRSEMNVSTLELGDSALYLCASSQGVGGRETQYFGPGTRLLVL.

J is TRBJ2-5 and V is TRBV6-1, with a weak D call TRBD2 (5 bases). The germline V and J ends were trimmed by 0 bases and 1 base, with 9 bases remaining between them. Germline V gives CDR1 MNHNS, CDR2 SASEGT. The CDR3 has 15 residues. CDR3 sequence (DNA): TGTGCCAGCAGTGAAGCCGACTACCGCCAAGAGACCCAGTACTTC. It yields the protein CASSEADYRQETQYF.

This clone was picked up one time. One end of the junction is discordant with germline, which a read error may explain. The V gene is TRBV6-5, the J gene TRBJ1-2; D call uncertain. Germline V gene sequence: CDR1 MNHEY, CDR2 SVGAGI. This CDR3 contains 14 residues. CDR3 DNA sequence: TGTGCCAACAGTTACTTGGGAGGGATCTATGGCTACACCTTC. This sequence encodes CANSYLGGIYGYTF.

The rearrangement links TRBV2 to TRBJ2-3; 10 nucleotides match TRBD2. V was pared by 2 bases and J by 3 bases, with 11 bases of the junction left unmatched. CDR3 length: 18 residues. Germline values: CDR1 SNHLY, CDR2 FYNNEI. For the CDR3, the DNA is TGTGCCAGCAGTGAATGGGAGCGGGGGGGCCTGTTAACAGATACGCAGTATTTT. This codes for CASSEWERGGLLTDTQYF.

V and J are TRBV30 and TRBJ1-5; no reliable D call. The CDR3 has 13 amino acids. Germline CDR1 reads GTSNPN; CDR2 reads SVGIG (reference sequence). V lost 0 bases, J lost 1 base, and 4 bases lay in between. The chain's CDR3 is CAWSVQSNQPQHF. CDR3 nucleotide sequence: TGTGCCTGGAGTGTACAGAGCAATCAGCCCCAGCATTTT.

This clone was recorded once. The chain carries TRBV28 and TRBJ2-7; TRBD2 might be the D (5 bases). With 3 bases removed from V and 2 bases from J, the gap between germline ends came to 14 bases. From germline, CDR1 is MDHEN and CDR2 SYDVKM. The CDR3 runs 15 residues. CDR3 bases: TGTGCCAGCAGTTTGGGAGCCTTGAGTACCTACGAGCAGTACTTC. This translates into CASSLGALSTYEQYF.